These 17 T cell receptor beta chains were sequenced from one sample in a study of response to subunit inactivated influenza vaccine. TCRdb analysed the RT-PCR reads with MiXCR anew, one entry per CDR3 protein. In the table there are 450,000 to 700,000 distinct CDR3 sequences, 14% of which are singletons. The source was PBMCs from blood, collected about 11 days after vaccination. These receptor sequences come from a man in his fifties or sixties who received an inactivated influenza vaccine.

V is TRBV5-1 and J is TRBJ2-7; D tentatively fits TRBD1 or TRBD2 (5 bases each). Germline V lookup: CDR1 SGHRS, CDR2 YFSETQ. The CDR3 contains 15 residues. Trimming took off 4 bases at V and 0 bases at J, with 14 bases between the two ends. The CDR3 protein is CASSASGTASYEQYF. Written as DNA, the CDR3 is TGCGCCAGCAGCGCCTCCGGGACGGCCTCCTACGAGCAGTACTTC.

CDR3: CASRRTEYGYTF. The CDR3 DNA follows: TGTGCCAGCAGAAGGACAGAGTATGGCTACACCTTC. The genes are TRBV12-3 or TRBV12-4 and TRBJ1-2, with a tentative D call TRBD1 (6 bases). The CDR3 extends over 12 amino acids. V lost 6 bases and J 5 bases, leaving 10 bases between the germline ends.

This clonotype has just a few counts. The CDR3 here is CASSTARSSGRGAETQYF. In nucleotides, the CDR3 is TGTGCCAGCAGCACAGCTCGGAGTAGCGGGAGGGGAGCGGAGACCCAGTACTTC. The chain has TRBV7-3 and TRBJ2-5, with 11 positions matching TRBD2. The junction had 16 bases not matched to a gene; V was cut back by 5 bases and J by 5 bases. CDR3 length: 18 amino acids. The germline gives CDR1 SGHTA, CDR2 FQGTGA.

This clonotype turned up a few times. This chain connects TRBV6-1 to TRBJ2-7; TRBD1 agrees at 11 bases. Germline CDR1 reads MNHNS; CDR2 reads SASEGT. After removal of 7 bases from V and 1 base from J, the junction contained 3 bases not matched to a gene. This CDR3 has 14 amino acids. The DNA of the CDR3 is TGTGCCAGCATGGGGACAGGGGGATCCTACGAGCAGTACTTC. Translating it yields CASMGTGGSYEQYF.

This clonotype was detected only a few times. The V and J genes are TRBV4-3 and TRBJ2-5, with a tentative D call TRBD2 (5 bases). V dropped 4 bases and J dropped 2 bases, with 14 bases sitting between them. CDR1 and CDR2 from the germline V gene are LGHNA and YSLEER. CDR3 length: 15 amino acids. The CDR3 is CASSLPPRGQETQYF. CDR3 DNA sequence: TGCGCCAGCAGCCTTCCTCCCCGGGGTCAAGAGACCCAGTACTTC.

This clonotype has only a few counts. The rearrangement uses TRBV6-1 and TRBJ2-2; D is perhaps TRBD1 (6 bases). CDR1 MNHNS and CDR2 SASEGT come from the germline V gene. Trimming cost V 6 bases and J 1 base, with 12 bases left between them. This CDR3 comprises 15 residues. In nucleotides, the CDR3 is TGTGCCAGCAGCTCGGGACAACTGAACACCGGGGAGCTGTTTTTT. Translating it yields CASSSGQLNTGELFF.

The table lists this clonotype with a few counts. The chain links TRBV5-4 to TRBJ1-5; D is uncertain. Germline CDR1 SGHNT, CDR2 YYREEE (reference sequence). The length of the CDR3 is 15 residues. V was shortened by 3 bases and J by 2 bases, with 12 bases between the two germline ends. The CDR3 here is CASSYDPGGNQPQHF. Written as DNA, the CDR3 is TGTGCCAGCAGCTACGACCCCGGAGGCAATCAGCCCCAGCATTTT.

This chain joins TRBV5-1 and TRBJ2-1, with 10 positions matching TRBD2. V lost 0 bases, J lost 8 bases, and 5 bases stayed unmatched. The CDR3 is 15 residues long. Germline-derived CDR1 and CDR2 are SGHRS and YFSETQ. Here the CDR3 reads CASSLVAGGLDEQFF. In DNA, the CDR3 is TGCGCCAGCAGCTTGGTAGCGGGGGGCCTCGATGAGCAGTTCTTC.

This clonotype was recorded many times. V usage is TRBV30 and J usage is TRBJ1-2; D is possibly TRBD1 (5 bases). The CDR3 is made up of 13 amino acids. The V gene's germline CDR1 is GTSNPN and CDR2 SVGIG (reference sequence). Trimming removed 4 bases at V and 9 bases at J, with 18 bases between. CDR3 bases: TGTGCCTGGAAGAACAGGCAGGCCGGCAGCTACACCTTC. Translated: CAWKNRQAGSYTF. The full variable domain, its missing parts supplied by reference TRBV30 and TRBJ1-2, is SQTIHQWPATLVQPVGSPLSLECTVEGTSNPNLYWYRQAAGRGLQLLFYSVGIGQISSEVPQNLSASRPQDRQFILSSKKLLLSDSGFYLCAWKNRQAGSYTFGSGTRLTVV.

Only a few counts were recorded for this clonotype. V is TRBV2 and J is TRBJ1-3; 7 nucleotides agree with TRBD1. CDR3 length equals 14 residues. V shed 10 bases, J shed 0 bases, and the junction held 6 bases outside the gene matches. Germline lookup yields CDR1 SNHLY and CDR2 FYNNEI. For the CDR3, the DNA is TGTGCCACCTCACAGGGGACCTCTGGAAACACCATATATTTT. This encodes CATSQGTSGNTIYF.

This clonotype was observed a few times. The chain uses TRBV28 and TRBJ1-2; 9 nucleotides align to TRBD1. Germline CDR1 and CDR2: MDHEN and SYDVKM. V was pared by 2 bases and J by 8 bases, with 12 bases of the junction left unmatched. The CDR3 is made up of 16 amino acids. The DNA of the CDR3 is TGTGCCAGCAGTTTACTTATGGGGACAGGGTTCGGCGGCTACACCTTC. This translates into CASSLLMGTGFGGYTF.

This rearrangement joins TRBV2 to TRBJ2-6, with no clear D. Trimming shortened V by 3 bases and J by 0 bases, and 12 bases separated the two germline ends. There are 17 residues in the CDR3. Per germline, CDR1 SNHLY and CDR2 FYNNEI. The CDR3 sequence: CASSDPFSTSGANVLTF. In nucleotides, the CDR3 is TGTGCCAGCAGTGACCCTTTCTCCACCTCTGGGGCCAACGTCCTGACTTTC. Together with reference TRBV2 and TRBJ2-6, the CDR3 gives the full variable domain: EPEVTQTPSHQVTQMGQEVILRCVPISNHLYFYWYRQILGQKVEFLVSFYNNEISEKSEIFDDQFSVERPDGSNFTLKIRSTKLEDSAMYFCASSDPFSTSGANVLTFGAGSRLTVL.

The chain employs TRBV20-1 and TRBJ2-7, with D uncertain. Trimming removed 0 bases from V and 2 bases from J, with 14 bases in between. The CDR3 contains 15 residues. Looked up from germline, CDR1 is DFQATT and CDR2 is SNEGSKA (reference sequence). The CDR3, as DNA: TGCAGTGCTAGAGATATCAGGCAGGAGACCTACGAGCAGTACTTC. It yields the protein CSARDIRQETYEQYF.

This clonotype turned up a few times. The CDR3 protein is CASSLRPRYTDTQYF. In DNA, the CDR3 is TGTGCCAGCAGCTTACGACCACGATACACAGATACGCAGTATTTT. J is TRBJ2-3 and V is TRBV7-2; D ambiguous. The CDR3 has 15 amino acids. Looked up from germline, CDR1 is SGHTA and CDR2 is FQGNSA. V was trimmed by 2 bases and J by 2 bases, leaving 11 bases between them.

The sample holds a few counts of this clonotype. At one end, the junction sequence differs from germline, possibly due to a read error. V gene TRBV20-1 combines with J gene TRBJ1-2, with D perhaps matching TRBD1 (5 bases). The CDR3 loop spans 12 amino acids. The germline V gene has CDR1 DFQATT and CDR2 SNEGSKA (reference sequence). The CDR3 sequence: CSARDLPTGTYF. For the CDR3, the DNA is TGCAGTGCCAGAGATCTCCCTACAGGTACCTACTTC.

This chain connects TRBV29-1 to TRBJ1-1; no clear D. CDR3 length: 11 residues. The germline V gene encodes CDR1 SQVTM and CDR2 ANQGSEA. V lost 5 bases and J lost 6, with 10 bases in between. The CDR3 loop reads CSVWEKAEAFF. Written as DNA, the CDR3 is TGCAGCGTTTGGGAAAAAGCTGAAGCTTTCTTT.

This clonotype was seen a handful of times. This chain connects TRBV11-2 to TRBJ2-1; the D is unclear. This CDR3 spans 17 amino acids. CDR1 is SGHAT, CDR2 FQNNGV, per germline. Between the trimmed V and J ends, which lost 5 bases and 0 bases, there was a span of 17 bases. CDR3 coding DNA: TGTGCCAGCAGCCCGACGCGTGGGGAAATCTCCTACAATGAGCAGTTCTTC. This encodes CASSPTRGEISYNEQFF.